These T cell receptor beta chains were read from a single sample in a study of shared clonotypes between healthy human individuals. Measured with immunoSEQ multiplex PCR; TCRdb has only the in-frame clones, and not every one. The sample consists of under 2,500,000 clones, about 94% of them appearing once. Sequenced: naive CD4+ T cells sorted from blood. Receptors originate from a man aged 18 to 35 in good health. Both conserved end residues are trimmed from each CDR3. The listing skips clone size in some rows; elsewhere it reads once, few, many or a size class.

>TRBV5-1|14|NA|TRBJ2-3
ASSSGPSKGTDTQY
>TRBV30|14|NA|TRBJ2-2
AWSVPTAANTGELF
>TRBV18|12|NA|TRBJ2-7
ASSPTDHNYEQY
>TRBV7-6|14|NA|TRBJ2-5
ASSLTGTSVRETQY
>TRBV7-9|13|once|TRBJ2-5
ASSTTSGIGETQY
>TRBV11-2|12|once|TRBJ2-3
ASSLDTHNGTQY
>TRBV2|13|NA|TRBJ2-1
ASSEARLAWNEQF
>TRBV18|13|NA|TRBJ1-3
ASSPAAVSGNTIY
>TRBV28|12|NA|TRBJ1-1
ASSLFGGDTEAF
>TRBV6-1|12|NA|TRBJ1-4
ASSDPGRNEKLF
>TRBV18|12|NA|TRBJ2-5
ASSPGTGEETQY
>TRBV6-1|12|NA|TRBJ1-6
ASSEGSYNSPLH
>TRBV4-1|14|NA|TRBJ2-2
ASSASGGRAPGELF
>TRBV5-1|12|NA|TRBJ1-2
ASSLGRGSYGYT
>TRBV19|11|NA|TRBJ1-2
ASIQDGGKGYT
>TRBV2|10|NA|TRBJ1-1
ASKGGDTEAF
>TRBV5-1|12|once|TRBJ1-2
ASSLPQVSSGYT
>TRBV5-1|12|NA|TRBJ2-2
ASSFGLSTGELF
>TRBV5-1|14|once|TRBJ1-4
ASSRDRPLSNEKLF
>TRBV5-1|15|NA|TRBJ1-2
ASSFEDTSIFNYGYT